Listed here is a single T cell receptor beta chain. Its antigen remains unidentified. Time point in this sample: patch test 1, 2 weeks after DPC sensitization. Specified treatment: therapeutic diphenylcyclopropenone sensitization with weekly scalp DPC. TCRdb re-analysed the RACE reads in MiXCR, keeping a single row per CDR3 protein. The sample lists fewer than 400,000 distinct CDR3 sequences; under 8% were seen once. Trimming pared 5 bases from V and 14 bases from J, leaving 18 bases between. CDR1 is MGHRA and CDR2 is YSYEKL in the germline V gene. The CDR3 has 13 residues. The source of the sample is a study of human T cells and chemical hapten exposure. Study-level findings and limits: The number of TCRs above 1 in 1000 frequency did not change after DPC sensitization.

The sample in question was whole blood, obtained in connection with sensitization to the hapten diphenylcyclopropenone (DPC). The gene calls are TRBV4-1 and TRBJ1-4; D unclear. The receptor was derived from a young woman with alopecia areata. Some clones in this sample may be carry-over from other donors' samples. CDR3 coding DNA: TGCGCCAGCAGCTCTAACGACCGATCTTCTCTGTTTTTT. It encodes CASSSNDRSSLFF.